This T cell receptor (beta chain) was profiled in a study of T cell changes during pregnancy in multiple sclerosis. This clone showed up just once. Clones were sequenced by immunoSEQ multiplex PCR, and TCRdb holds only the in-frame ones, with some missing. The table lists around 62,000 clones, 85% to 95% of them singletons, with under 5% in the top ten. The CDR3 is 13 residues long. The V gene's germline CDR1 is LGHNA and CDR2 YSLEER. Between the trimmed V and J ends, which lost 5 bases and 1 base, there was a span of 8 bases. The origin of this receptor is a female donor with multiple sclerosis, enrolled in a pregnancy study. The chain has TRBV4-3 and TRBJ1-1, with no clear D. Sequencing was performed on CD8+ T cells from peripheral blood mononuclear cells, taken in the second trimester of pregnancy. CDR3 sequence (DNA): TGCGCCAGCAGCGCCCGAGGGAACACTGAAGCTTTCTTT. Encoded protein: CASSARGNTEAFF.